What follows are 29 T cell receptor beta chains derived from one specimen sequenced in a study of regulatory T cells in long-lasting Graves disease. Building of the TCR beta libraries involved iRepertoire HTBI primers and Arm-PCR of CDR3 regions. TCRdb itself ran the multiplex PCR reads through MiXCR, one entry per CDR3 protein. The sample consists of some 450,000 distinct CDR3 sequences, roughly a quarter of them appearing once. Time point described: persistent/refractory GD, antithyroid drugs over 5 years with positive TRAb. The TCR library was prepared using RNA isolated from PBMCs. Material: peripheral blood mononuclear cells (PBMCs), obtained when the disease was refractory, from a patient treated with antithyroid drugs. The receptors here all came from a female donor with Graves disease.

CDR3 DNA: TGTGCCAGCGGTCGACTAGCGGAAGCCTACGAGCAGTACTTC. Translation: CASGRLAEAYEQYF. This chain links TRBV2 with TRBJ2-7; 9 positions match TRBD2. CDR1 and CDR2 (germline): SNHLY, FYNNEI. The CDR3 contains 14 residues. After removal of 8 bases from V and 2 bases from J, the junction contained 7 bases not matched to a gene. The full variable domain, rest sourced from reference TRBV2 and TRBJ2-7, is EPEVTQTPSHQVTQMGQEVILRCVPISNHLYFYWYRQILGQKVEFLVSFYNNEISEKSEIFDDQFSVERPDGSNFTLKIRSTKLEDSAMYFCASGRLAEAYEQYFGPGTRLTVT.

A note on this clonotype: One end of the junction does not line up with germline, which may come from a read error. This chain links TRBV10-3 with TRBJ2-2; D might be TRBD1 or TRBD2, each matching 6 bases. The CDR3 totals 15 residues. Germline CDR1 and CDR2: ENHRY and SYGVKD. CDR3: CVISEGGTNAGELFF. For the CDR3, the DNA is TGTGTCATCAGTGAGGGGGGAACGAACGCCGGGGAGCTGTTTTTT.

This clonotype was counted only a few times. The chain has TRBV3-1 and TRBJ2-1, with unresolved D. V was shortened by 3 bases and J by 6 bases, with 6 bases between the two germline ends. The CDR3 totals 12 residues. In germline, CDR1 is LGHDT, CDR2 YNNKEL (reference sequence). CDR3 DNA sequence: TGTGCCAGCAGCCACAAATTCAATGAGCAGTTCTTC. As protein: CASSHKFNEQFF.

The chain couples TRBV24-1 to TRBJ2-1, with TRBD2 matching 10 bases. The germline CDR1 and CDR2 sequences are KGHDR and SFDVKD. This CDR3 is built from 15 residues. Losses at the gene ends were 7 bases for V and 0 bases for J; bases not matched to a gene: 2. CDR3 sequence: CATSPSGSSYNEQFF. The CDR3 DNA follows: TGTGCCACCAGCCCTAGCGGGAGCTCCTACAATGAGCAGTTCTTC.

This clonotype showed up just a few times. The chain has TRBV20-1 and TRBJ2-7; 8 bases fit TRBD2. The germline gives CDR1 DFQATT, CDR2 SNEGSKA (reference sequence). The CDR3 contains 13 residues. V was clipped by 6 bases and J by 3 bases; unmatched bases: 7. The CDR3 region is CSARSGKRYEQYF. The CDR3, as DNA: TGCAGTGCCCGTAGCGGGAAACGCTACGAGCAGTACTTC.

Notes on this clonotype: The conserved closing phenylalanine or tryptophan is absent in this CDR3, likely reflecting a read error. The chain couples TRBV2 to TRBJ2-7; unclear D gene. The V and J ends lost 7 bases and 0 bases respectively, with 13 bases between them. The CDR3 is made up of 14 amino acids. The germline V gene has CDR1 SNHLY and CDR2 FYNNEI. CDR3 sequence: CASKLHPSSYEQYL. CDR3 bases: TGTGCCAGCAAACTGCATCCGAGCTCCTACGAGCAGTACCTC.

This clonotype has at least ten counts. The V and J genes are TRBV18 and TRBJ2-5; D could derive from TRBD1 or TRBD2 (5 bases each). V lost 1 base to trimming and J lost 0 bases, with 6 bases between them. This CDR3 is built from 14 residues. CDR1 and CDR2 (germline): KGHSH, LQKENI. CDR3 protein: CASSPRGYQETQYF. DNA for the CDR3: TGTGCCAGCTCACCACGGGGGTACCAAGAGACCCAGTACTTC.

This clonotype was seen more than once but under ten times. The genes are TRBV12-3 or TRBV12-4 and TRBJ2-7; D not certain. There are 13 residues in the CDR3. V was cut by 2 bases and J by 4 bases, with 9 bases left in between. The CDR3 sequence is CASSLYTRYEQYF. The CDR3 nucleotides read TGTGCCAGCAGTTTATACACGAGGTACGAGCAGTACTTC.

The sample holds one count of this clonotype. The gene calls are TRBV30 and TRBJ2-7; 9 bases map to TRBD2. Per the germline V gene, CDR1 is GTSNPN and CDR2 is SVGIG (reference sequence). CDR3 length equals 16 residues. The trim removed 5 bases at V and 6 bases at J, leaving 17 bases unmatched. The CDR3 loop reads CAWGKEVIAGDGEQYF. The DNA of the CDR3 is TGTGCCTGGGGTAAGGAGGTCATAGCGGGAGACGGCGAGCAGTACTTC.

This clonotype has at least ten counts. The CDR3 sequence is CASSLVGGFTEAFF. The CDR3, as DNA: TGTGCCAGCAGCTTAGTTGGGGGATTCACTGAAGCTTTCTTT. The V and J genes are TRBV7-2 and TRBJ1-1; a weak D match, TRBD1 (5 bases). The CDR3 contains 14 residues. Trimming took 1 base from V and 4 from J, leaving 10 bases between them. CDR1 is SGHTA, CDR2 FQGNSA, per germline. Filled out from reference TRBV7-2 and TRBJ1-1, the complete variable domain reads GAGVSQSPSNKVTEKGKDVELRCDPISGHTALYWYRQSLGQGLEFLIYFQGNSAPDKSGLPSDRFSAERTGGSVSTLTIQRTQQEDSAVYLCASSLVGGFTEAFFGQGTRLTVV.

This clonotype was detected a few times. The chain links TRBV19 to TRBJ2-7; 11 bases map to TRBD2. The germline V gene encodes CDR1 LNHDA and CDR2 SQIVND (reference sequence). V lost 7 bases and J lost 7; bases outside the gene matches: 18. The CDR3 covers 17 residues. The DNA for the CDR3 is TGTGCCAGTACAGGTCAGCGCCTAGCGGGAGGACGCCGGGAGCAGTACTTC. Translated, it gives CASTGQRLAGGRREQYF.

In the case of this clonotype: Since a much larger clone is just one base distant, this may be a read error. Written as DNA, the CDR3 is TGTGCCAGCGGACCCCGGAGTGTGGGGGGCGGTACTGAAGCTTTCTTT. It specifies CASGPRSVGGGTEAFF. The V gene is TRBV2, the J gene TRBJ1-1; tentative D call: TRBD1 (6 bases). Germline loops: CDR1 SNHLY, CDR2 FYNNEI. The V end lost 8 bases, the J end lost 5 bases, and 24 bases lay between the germline ends. There are 16 residues in the CDR3.

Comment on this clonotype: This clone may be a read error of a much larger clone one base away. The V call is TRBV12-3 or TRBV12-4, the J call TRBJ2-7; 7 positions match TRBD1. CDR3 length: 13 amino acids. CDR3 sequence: CASKWTGSYEQCF. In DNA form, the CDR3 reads TGTGCCAGCAAGTGGACAGGATCCTACGAGCAGTGCTTC.

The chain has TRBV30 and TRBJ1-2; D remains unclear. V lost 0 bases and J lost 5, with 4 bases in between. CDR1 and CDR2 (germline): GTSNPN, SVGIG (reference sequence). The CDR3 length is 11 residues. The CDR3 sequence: CAWSVSYGYTF. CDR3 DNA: TGTGCCTGGAGTGTGTCGTATGGCTACACCTTC.

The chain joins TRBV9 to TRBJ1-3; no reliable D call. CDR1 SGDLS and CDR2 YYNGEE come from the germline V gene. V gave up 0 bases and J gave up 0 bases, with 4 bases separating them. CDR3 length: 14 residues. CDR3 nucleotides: TGTGCCAGCAGCGTAGCGAGCTCTGGAAACACCATATATTTT. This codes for CASSVASSGNTIYF.

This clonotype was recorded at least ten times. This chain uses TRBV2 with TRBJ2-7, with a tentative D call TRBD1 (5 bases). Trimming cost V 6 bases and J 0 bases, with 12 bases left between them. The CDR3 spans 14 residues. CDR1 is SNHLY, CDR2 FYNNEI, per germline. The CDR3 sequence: CASRYRQNSYEQYF. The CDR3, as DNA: TGTGCCAGCAGATACCGACAGAACTCCTACGAGCAGTACTTC.

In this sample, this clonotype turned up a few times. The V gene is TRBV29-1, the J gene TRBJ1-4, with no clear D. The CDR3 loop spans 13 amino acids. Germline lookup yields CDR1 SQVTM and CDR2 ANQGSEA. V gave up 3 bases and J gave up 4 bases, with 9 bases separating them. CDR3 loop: CSVDAGINEKLFF. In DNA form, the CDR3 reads TGCAGCGTTGATGCGGGGATTAATGAAAAACTGTTTTTT. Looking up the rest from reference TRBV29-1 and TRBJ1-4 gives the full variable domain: SAVISQKPSRDICQRGTSLTIQCQVDSQVTMMFWYRQQPGQSLTLIATANQGSEATYESGFVIDKFPISRPNLTFSTLTVSNMSPEDSSIYLCSVDAGINEKLFFGSGTQLSVL.

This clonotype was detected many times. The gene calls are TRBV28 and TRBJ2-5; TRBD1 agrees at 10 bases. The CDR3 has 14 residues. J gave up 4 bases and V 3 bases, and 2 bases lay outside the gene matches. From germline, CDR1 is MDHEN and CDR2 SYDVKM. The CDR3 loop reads CASSFGQGVETQYF. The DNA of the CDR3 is TGTGCCAGCAGTTTCGGACAGGGGGTAGAGACCCAGTACTTC.

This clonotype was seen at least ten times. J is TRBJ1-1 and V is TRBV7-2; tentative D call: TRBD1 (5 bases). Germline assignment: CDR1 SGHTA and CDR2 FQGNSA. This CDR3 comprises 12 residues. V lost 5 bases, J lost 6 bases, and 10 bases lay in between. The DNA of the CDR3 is TGTGCCAGCAGCCCAAACAGGCCTGAAGCTTTCTTT. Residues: CASSPNRPEAFF.

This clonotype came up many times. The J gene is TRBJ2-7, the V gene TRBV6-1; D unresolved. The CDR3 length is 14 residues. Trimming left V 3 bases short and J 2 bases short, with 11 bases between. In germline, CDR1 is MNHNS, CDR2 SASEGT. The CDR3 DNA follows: TGTGCCAGCAGTGACGAGGCCGTCACCTACGAGCAGTACTTC. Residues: CASSDEAVTYEQYF.

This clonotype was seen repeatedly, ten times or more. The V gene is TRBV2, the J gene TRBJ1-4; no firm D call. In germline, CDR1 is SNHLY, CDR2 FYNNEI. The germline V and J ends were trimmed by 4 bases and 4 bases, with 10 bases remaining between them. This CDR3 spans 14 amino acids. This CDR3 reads CASSVGRYNEKLFF. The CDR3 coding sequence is TGTGCCAGCAGTGTAGGCCGGTATAATGAAAAACTGTTTTTT.

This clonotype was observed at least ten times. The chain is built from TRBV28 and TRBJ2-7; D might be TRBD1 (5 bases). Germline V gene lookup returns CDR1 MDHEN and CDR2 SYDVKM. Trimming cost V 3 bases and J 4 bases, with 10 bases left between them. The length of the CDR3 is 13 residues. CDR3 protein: CASSFRQNYEQYF. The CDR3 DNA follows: TGTGCCAGCAGTTTTAGACAGAATTACGAGCAGTACTTC.

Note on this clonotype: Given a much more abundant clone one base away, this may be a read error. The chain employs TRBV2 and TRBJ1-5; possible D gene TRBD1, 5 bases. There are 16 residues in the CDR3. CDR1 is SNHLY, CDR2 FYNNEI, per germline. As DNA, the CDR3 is TGTGCCAGCAGTGAAGCGGAGGGGTGGAGCAATCAGCCCCGGCATTTT. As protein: CASSEAEGWSNQPRHF.

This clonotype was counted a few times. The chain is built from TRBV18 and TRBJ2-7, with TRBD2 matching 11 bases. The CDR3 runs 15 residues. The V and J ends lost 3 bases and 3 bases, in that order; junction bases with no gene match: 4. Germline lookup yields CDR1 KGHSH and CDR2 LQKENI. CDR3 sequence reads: CASSPSGTSGYEQYF. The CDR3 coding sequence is TGTGCCAGCTCACCCTCCGGGACTAGCGGCTACGAGCAGTACTTC.

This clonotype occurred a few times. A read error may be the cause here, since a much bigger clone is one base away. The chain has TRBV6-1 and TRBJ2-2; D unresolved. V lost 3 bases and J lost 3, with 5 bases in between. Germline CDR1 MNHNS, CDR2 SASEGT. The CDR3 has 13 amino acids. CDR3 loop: CASSDSDTGELFF. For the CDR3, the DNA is TGTGCCAGCAGTGACTCTGACACCGGGGAGCTGTTTTTT.

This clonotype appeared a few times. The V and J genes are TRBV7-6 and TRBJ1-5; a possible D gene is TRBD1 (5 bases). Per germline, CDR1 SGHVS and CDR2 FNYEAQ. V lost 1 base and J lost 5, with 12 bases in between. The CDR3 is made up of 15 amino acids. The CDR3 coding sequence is TGTGCCAGCAGCTTAGGGTGGGGGTTGGATCAGCCCCAGCATTTT. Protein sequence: CASSLGWGLDQPQHF.

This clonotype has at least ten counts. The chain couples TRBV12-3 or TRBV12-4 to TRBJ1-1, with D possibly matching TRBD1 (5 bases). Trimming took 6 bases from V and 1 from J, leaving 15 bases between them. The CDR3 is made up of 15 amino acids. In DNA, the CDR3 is TGTGCCAGCAGCCGAGCTGCGGGGCGGAACACTGAAGCTTTCTTT. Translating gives CASSRAAGRNTEAFF.

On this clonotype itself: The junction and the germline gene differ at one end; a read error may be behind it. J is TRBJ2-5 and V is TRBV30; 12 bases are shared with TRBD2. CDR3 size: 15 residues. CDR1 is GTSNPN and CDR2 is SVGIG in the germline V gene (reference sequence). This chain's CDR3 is CAWSRLAGVGGTRYF. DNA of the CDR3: TGTGCCTGGAGTCGACTAGCGGGAGTAGGAGGGACCCGGTACTTC.

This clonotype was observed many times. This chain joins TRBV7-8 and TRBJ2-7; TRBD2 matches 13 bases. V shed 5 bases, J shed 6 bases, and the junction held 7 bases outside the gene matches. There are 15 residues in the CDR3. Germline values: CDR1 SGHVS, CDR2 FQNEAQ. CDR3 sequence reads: CASSAGTSGKGEQYF. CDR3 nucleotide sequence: TGTGCCAGCAGCGCCGGGACTAGCGGGAAGGGCGAGCAGTACTTC. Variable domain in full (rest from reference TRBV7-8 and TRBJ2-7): GAGVSQSPRYKVAKRGQDVALRCDPISGHVSLFWYQQALGQGPEFLTYFQNEAQLDKSGLPSDRFFAERPEGSVSTLKIQRTQQEDSAVYLCASSAGTSGKGEQYFGPGTRLTVT.